These T cell receptor beta chains were read from a single sample in a study of cytomegalovirus exposure and HLA in healthy donors. The repertoire was sequenced with immunoSEQ multiplex PCR; TCRdb's copy has only in-frame clones and lacks some. Its table records around 110,000 clones. Sample: PBMCs. These receptors all stem from a middle-aged man in good health and CMV-seropositive. Each CDR3 is given with its conserved first and last residue. A D gene is named only where the DNA matches it firmly.

D: TRBD2; J: TRBJ2-1; V: TRBV27; CDR3: CASARSGGYNEQFF; DNA: TGTGCCAGCGCTAGGTCGGGGGGTTACAATGAGCAGTTCTTC
D: TRBD2; J: TRBJ2-7; V: TRBV10-3; CDR3: CAISEGLALFPYEQYF; DNA: TGTGCCATCAGTGAGGGACTAGCCCTATTTCCCTACGAGCAGTACTTC
D: NA; J: TRBJ1-3; V: TRBV18; CDR3: CASSPGGGGVPGNTIYF; DNA: TGTGCCAGCTCACCGGGAGGCGGAGGGGTACCGGGAAACACCATATATTTT
D: NA; J: TRBJ2-7; V: TRBV7-9; CDR3: CASRRQGNTYEQYF; DNA: TGTGCCAGCCGGCGGCAGGGGAATACCTACGAGCAGTACTTC
D: TRBD1; J: TRBJ2-1; V: TRBV6-6; CDR3: CASSNSDRGRHNEQFF; DNA: TGTGCCAGCAGTAACTCGGACAGGGGGCGTCACAATGAGCAGTTCTTC
D: TRBD2; J: TRBJ2-7; V: TRBV29-1; CDR3: CSVGGSSGEPYEQYF; DNA: TGCAGCGTTGGGGGGTCTAGCGGCGAGCCCTACGAGCAGTACTTC
D: NA; J: TRBJ2-5; V: TRBV6-4; CDR3: CASLQETQYF; DNA: TGTGCCAGCCTTCAAGAGACCCAGTACTTC
D: TRBD1; J: TRBJ2-5; V: TRBV5-4; CDR3: CASSDRGREETQYF; DNA: TGTGCCAGCAGCGACAGGGGGCGCGAAGAGACCCAGTACTTC
D: TRBD1; J: TRBJ1-1; V: TRBV30; CDR3: CAWEAGTGELNTEAFF; DNA: TGTGCCTGGGAGGCCGGGACAGGGGAACTGAACACTGAAGCTTTCTTT
D: NA; J: TRBJ1-5; V: TRBV7-9; CDR3: CASSSGEPQHF; DNA: TGTGCCAGCAGCTCAGGGGAGCCCCAGCATTTT
D: NA; J: TRBJ2-2; V: TRBV7-8; CDR3: CASSLEGGKYTGELFF; DNA: TGTGCCAGCAGCTTAGAGGGCGGGAAGTACACCGGGGAGCTGTTTTTT
D: NA; J: TRBJ1-1; V: TRBV2; CDR3: CASSDRTRWEAFF; DNA: TGTGCCAGCAGTGACCGTACGCGGTGGGAAGCTTTCTTT
D: NA; J: TRBJ1-1; V: TRBV7-9; CDR3: CASSPGPGVENTEAFF; DNA: TGTGCCAGCAGCCCAGGACCAGGGGTCGAGAACACTGAAGCTTTCTTT
D: TRBD1; J: TRBJ1-2; V: TRBV11-2; CDR3: CASSSGQDNRGYTF; DNA: TGTGCCAGCAGCTCTGGACAGGACAATCGTGGCTACACCTTC
D: NA; J: TRBJ2-1; V: TRBV19; CDR3: CASSSPVFYNEQFF; DNA: TGTGCCAGTAGTTCGCCAGTTTTTTACAATGAGCAGTTCTTC
D: NA; J: TRBJ2-1; V: TRBV19; CDR3: CASSPDRSSYNEQFF; DNA: TGTGCCAGTAGCCCCGACAGGAGCTCCTACAATGAGCAGTTCTTC
D: TRBD1; J: TRBJ2-4; V: TRBV5-5; CDR3: CASSSINRDRVTMDIQYF; DNA: TGTGCCAGCAGCTCTATAAACCGGGACAGGGTCACCATGGACATTCAGTACTTC
D: TRBD2; J: TRBJ2-7; V: TRBV5-1; CDR3: CASSEAGVEQYF; DNA: TGCGCCAGCAGTGAGGCGGGAGTCGAGCAGTACTTC
D: NA; J: TRBJ1-5; V: TRBV6-1; CDR3: CASSGYRAGGNQPQHF; DNA: TGTGCCAGCAGTGGATACAGGGCGGGAGGCAATCAGCCCCAGCATTTT
D: NA; J: TRBJ2-3; V: TRBV11-3; CDR3: CASSLASSTDTQYF; DNA: TGTGCCAGCAGCTTGGCCTCAAGCACAGATACGCAGTATTTT
D: TRBD1; J: TRBJ2-1; V: TRBV5-1; CDR3: CASSLERTGVYNEQFF; DNA: TGCGCCAGCAGCTTGGAACGCACAGGGGTTTACAATGAGCAGTTCTTC
D: TRBD1; J: TRBJ2-2; V: TRBV5-6; CDR3: CASSTGTGGWTGELFF; DNA: TGTGCCAGCAGCACCGGGACAGGGGGCTGGACCGGGGAGCTGTTTTTT
D: NA; J: TRBJ2-7; V: TRBV1; CDR3: CTSSQDRGRTSYEQYF; DNA: TGCACCAGCAGCCAAGATCGGGGGAGGACCTCCTACGAGCAGTACTTC
D: TRBD2; J: TRBJ2-2; V: TRBV28; CDR3: CASSTGLAGRGELFF; DNA: TGTGCCAGCAGTACGGGACTAGCGGGACGCGGGGAGCTGTTTTTT
D: NA; J: TRBJ2-1; V: TRBV5-1; CDR3: CASSLGLSSYNEQFF; DNA: TGCGCCAGCAGCTTGGGACTCTCCTCCTACAATGAGCAGTTCTTC
D: NA; J: TRBJ2-7; V: TRBV2; CDR3: CASSLGALSYEQYF; DNA: TGTGCCAGCAGTCTGGGGGCCCTCTCCTACGAGCAGTACTTC
D: NA; J: TRBJ1-1; V: TRBV7-9; CDR3: CASSFRENTEAFF; DNA: TGTGCCAGCAGCTTCAGGGAGAACACTGAAGCTTTCTTT
D: NA; J: TRBJ2-1; V: TRBV11-3; CDR3: CASSLGGIEQFF; DNA: TGTGCCAGCAGCTTGGGCGGGATTGAGCAGTTCTTC
D: TRBD2; J: TRBJ2-3; V: TRBV6-4; CDR3: CASGTSRTDTQYF; DNA: TGTGCCAGCGGGACTAGCCGCACAGATACGCAGTATTTT
D: NA; J: TRBJ2-7; V: TRBV15; CDR3: CATSRVAGSYEQYF; DNA: TGTGCCACCAGCAGAGTCGCAGGCTCCTACGAGCAGTACTTC
D: NA; J: TRBJ1-5; V: TRBV7-2; CDR3: CASSLIAANQPQHF; DNA: TGTGCCAGCAGCTTAATAGCTGCTAATCAGCCCCAGCATTTT
D: NA; J: TRBJ1-1; V: TRBV6-6; CDR3: CASSSPVNTEAFF; DNA: TGTGCCAGCAGTTCCCCGGTGAACACTGAAGCTTTCTTT
D: NA; J: TRBJ1-2; V: TRBV11-2; CDR3: CASSLDQRSYGYTF; DNA: TGTGCCAGCAGCTTAGACCAGCGAAGCTATGGCTACACCTTC
D: NA; J: TRBJ2-7; V: TRBV15; CDR3: CATSSWGDSYEQYF; DNA: TGTGCCACCAGCAGCTGGGGGGACAGCTACGAGCAGTACTTC
D: NA; J: TRBJ2-7; V: TRBV29-1; CDR3: CSVEDGGSSYEQYF; DNA: TGCAGCGTTGAAGACGGGGGTAGCTCCTACGAGCAGTACTTC
D: TRBD2; J: TRBJ2-1; V: TRBV5-4; CDR3: CASSPSLAGHNEQFF; DNA: TGTGCCAGCAGCCCGAGTTTAGCGGGACACAATGAGCAGTTCTTC
D: NA; J: TRBJ2-1; V: TRBV6-5; CDR3: CASHLSGPSYNEQFF; DNA: TGTGCCAGCCATTTAAGCGGGCCCTCCTACAATGAGCAGTTCTTC
D: TRBD2; J: TRBJ2-3; V: TRBV14; CDR3: CASSHLQRGGIDTQYF; DNA: TGTGCCAGCAGCCACCTTCAACGCGGGGGGATAGATACGCAGTATTTT
D: TRBD2; J: TRBJ2-2; V: TRBV18; CDR3: CASSPLLLAGGTGELFF; DNA: TGTGCCAGCTCACCACTTCTTCTAGCGGGAGGGACCGGGGAGCTGTTTTTT
D: NA; J: TRBJ1-1; V: TRBV29-1; CDR3: CSATLHQLTMNTEAFF; DNA: TGCAGCGCTACACTACACCAGCTAACTATGAACACTGAAGCTTTCTTT
D: NA; J: TRBJ2-1; V: TRBV7-2; CDR3: CASSFPEDLYNEQFF; DNA: TGTGCCAGCAGCTTTCCGGAGGATCTATACAATGAGCAGTTCTTC
D: TRBD1; J: TRBJ1-2; V: TRBV28; CDR3: CASSPSTVGQGRRGGYTF; DNA: TGTGCCAGCAGTCCAAGTACCGTCGGACAGGGGAGAAGAGGTGGCTACACCTTC
D: TRBD2; J: TRBJ2-6; V: TRBV11-1; CDR3: CASSGNRGAGANVLTF; DNA: TGTGCCAGCAGCGGTAATCGGGGGGCTGGGGCCAACGTCCTGACTTTC
D: NA; J: TRBJ1-2; V: TRBV6-5; CDR3: CATSPDRTGYGYTF; DNA: TGTGCCACCTCACCCGACAGGACGGGCTATGGCTACACCTTC
D: TRBD1; J: TRBJ2-7; V: TRBV6-1; CDR3: CASSDPGTGSYEQYF; DNA: TGTGCCAGCAGTGATCCGGGGACAGGGTCCTACGAGCAGTACTTC
D: NA; J: TRBJ1-5; V: TRBV7-2; CDR3: CASSLVATGYQPQHF; DNA: TGTGCCAGCAGCTTAGTGGCAACAGGGTATCAGCCCCAGCATTTT
D: TRBD1; J: TRBJ1-1; V: TRBV28; CDR3: CASKTGGNTEAFF; DNA: TGTGCCAGCAAAACAGGGGGTAACACTGAAGCTTTCTTT
D: NA; J: TRBJ1-2; V: TRBV5-5; CDR3: CASSLSGTENIATF; DNA: TGTGCCAGCAGCTTGTCTGGTACAGAAAACATTGCGACCTTC
D: NA; J: TRBJ2-2; V: TRBV14; CDR3: CASSQGGAGELFF; DNA: TGTGCCAGCAGCCAAGGAGGAGCCGGGGAGCTGTTTTTT
D: NA; J: TRBJ1-2; V: TRBV2; CDR3: CASSAANYGYTF; DNA: TGTGCCAGCAGTGCAGCTAACTATGGCTACACCTTC
D: TRBD1; J: TRBJ2-7; V: TRBV19; CDR3: CASSMTGGAYEQYF; DNA: TGTGCCAGTAGTATGACAGGGGGAGCCTACGAGCAGTACTTC